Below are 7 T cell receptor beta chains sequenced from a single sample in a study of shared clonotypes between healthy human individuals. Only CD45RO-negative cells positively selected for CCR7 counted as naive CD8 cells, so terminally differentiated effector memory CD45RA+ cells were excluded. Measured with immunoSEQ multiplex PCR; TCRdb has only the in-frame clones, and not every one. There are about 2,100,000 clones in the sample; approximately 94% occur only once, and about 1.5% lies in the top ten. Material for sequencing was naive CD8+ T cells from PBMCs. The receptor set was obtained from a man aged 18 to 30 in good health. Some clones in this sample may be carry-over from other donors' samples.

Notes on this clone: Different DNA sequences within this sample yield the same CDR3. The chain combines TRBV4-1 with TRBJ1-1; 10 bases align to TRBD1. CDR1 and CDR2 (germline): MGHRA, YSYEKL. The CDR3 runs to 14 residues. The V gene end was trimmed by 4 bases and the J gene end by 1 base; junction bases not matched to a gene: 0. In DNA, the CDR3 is TGCGCCAGCAGCCGGGACAGGGGGAACACTGAAGCTTTCTTT. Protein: CASSRDRGNTEAFF.

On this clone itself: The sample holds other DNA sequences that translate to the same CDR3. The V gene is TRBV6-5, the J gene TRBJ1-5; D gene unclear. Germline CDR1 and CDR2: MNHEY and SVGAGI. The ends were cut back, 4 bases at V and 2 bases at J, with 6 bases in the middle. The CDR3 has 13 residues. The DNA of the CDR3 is TGTGCCAGCAGTTCGCGGGGCAATCAGCCCCAGCATTTT. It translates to CASSSRGNQPQHF.

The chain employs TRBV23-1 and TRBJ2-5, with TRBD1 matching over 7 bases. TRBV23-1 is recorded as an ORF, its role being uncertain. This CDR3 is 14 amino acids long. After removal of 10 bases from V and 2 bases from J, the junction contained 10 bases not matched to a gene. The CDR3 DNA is TGCGCCACCGGGGCGAGGGGACAGCAAGAGACCCAGTACTTC. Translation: CATGARGQQETQYF.

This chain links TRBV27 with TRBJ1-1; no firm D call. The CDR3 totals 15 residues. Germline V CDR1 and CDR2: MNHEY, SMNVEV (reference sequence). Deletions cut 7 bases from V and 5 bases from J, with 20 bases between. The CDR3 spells CASTPGGRSRTEAFF. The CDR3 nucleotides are TGTGCCAGCACCCCCGGCGGCAGGTCGAGGACTGAAGCTTTCTTT.

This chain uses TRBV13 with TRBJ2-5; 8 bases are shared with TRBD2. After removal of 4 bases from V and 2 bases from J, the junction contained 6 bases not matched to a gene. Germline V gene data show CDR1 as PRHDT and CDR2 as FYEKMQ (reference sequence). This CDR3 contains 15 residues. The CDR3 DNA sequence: TGTGCCAGCAGCTCACAACTAGCGGTTCAAGAGACCCAGTACTTC. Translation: CASSSQLAVQETQYF.

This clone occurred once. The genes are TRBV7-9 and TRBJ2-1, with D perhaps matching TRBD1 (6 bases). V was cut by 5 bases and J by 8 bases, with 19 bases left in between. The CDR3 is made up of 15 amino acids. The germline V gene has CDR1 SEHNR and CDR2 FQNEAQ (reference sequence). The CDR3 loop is CASSPGTSARDEQFF. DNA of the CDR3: TGTGCCAGCAGCCCCGGGACATCCGCTCGGGATGAGCAGTTCTTC.

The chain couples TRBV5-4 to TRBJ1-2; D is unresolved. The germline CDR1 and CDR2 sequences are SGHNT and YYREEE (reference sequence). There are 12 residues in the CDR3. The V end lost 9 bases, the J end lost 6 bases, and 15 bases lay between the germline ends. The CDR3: CAIDVPENGYTF. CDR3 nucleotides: TGTGCCATCGACGTACCAGAAAATGGCTACACCTTC. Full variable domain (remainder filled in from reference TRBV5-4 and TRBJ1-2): ETGVTQSPTHLIKTRGQQVTLRCSSQSGHNTVSWYQQALGQGPQFIFQYYREEENGRGNFPPRFSGLQFPNYSSELNVNALELDDSALYLCAIDVPENGYTFGSGTRLTVV.